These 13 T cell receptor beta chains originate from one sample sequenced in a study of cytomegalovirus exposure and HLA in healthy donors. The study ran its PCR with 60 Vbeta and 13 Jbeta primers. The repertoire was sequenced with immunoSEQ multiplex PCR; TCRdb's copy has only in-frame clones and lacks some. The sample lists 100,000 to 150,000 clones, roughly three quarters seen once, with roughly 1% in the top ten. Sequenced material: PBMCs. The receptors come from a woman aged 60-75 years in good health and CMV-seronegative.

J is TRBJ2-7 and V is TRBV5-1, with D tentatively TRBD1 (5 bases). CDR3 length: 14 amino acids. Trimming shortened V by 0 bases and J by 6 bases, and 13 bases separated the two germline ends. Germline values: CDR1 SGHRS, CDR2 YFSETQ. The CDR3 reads CASSLDRYWGEQYF. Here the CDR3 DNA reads TGCGCCAGCAGCTTGGACAGGTATTGGGGCGAGCAGTACTTC.

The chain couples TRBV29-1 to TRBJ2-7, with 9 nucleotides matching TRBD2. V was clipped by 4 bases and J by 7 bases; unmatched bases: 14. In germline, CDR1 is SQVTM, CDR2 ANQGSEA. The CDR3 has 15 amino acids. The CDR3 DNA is TGCAGCGTTGGGCGGACTAGCGATGAGTATGGGGAGCAGTACTTC. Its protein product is CSVGRTSDEYGEQYF.

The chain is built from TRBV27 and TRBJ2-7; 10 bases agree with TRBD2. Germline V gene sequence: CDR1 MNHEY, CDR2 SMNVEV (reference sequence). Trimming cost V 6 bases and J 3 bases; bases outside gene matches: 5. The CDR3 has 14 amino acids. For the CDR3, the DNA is TGTGCCAGCAGCCAAAGCGGGGGGGGCTACGAGCAGTACTTC. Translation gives CASSQSGGGYEQYF.

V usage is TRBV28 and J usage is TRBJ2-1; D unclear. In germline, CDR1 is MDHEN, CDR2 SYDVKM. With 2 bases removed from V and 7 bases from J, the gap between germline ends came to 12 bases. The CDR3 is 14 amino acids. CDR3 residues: CASSLTTRSNEQFF. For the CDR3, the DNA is TGTGCCAGCAGTTTAACAACAAGATCTAATGAGCAGTTCTTC.

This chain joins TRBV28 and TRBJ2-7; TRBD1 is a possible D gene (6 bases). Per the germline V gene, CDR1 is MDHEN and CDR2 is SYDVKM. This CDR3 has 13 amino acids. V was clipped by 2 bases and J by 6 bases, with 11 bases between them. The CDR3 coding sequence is TGTGCCAGCAGTTTAGCGGAAGGGGGCGAGCAGTACTTC. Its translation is CASSLAEGGEQYF.

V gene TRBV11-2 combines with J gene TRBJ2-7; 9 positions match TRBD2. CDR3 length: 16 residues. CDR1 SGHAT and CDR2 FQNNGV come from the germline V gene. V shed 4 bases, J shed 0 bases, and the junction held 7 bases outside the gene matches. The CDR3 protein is CASSSRPGLASYEQYF. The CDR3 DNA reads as TGTGCCAGCAGCTCCAGGCCGGGACTAGCCTCCTACGAGCAGTACTTC.

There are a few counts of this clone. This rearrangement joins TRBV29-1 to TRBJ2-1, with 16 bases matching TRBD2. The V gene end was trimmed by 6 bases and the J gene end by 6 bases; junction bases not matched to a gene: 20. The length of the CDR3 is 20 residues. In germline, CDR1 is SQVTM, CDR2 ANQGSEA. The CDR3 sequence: CSVPERGGTSGGAYFNEQFF. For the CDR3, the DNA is TGCAGCGTCCCCGAACGGGGGGGGACTAGCGGGGGGGCATATTTCAATGAGCAGTTCTTC.

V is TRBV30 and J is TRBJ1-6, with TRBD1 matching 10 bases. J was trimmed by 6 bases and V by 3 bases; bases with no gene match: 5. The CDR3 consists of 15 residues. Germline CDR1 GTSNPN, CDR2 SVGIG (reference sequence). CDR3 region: CAWRGQGVGNSPLHF. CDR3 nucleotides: TGTGCCTGGAGAGGACAGGGGGTCGGTAATTCACCCCTCCACTTT.

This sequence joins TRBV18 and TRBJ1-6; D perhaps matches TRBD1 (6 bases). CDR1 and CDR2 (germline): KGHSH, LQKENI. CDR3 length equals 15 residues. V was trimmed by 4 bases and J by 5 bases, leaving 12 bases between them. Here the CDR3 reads CASSLGQKDNSPLHF. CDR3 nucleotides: TGTGCCAGCTCACTCGGACAGAAGGATAATTCACCCCTCCACTTT.

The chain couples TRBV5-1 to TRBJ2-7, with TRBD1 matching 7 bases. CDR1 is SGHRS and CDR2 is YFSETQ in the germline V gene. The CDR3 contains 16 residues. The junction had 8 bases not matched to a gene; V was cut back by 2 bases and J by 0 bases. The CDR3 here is CASSFPGGSSSYEQYF. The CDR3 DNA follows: TGCGCCAGCAGCTTTCCAGGGGGATCCAGCTCCTACGAGCAGTACTTC. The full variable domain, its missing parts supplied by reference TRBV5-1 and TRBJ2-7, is KAGVTQTPRYLIKTRGQQVTLSCSPISGHRSVSWYQQTPGQGLQFLFEYFSETQRNKGNFPGRFSGRQFSNSRSEMNVSTLELGDSALYLCASSFPGGSSSYEQYFGPGTRLTVT.

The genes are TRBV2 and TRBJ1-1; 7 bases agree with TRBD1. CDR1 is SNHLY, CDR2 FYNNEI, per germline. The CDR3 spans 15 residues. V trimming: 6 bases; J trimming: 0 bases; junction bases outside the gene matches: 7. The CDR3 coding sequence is TGTGCCAGCAGATTGGACAGGAGATTGAACACTGAAGCTTTCTTT. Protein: CASRLDRRLNTEAFF.

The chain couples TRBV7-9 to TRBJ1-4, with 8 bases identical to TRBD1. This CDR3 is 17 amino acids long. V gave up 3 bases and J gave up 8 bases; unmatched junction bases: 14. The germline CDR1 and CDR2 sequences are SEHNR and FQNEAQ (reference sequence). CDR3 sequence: CASSLDRAVGVYEKLFF. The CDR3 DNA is TGTGCCAGCAGCTTGGACAGGGCGGTCGGGGTCTACGAAAAACTGTTTTTT.

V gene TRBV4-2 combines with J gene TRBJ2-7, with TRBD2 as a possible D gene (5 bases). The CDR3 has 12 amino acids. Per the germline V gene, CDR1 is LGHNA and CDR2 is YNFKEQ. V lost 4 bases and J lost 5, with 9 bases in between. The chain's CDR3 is CASSLTRNEQYF. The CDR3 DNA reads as TGTGCCAGCAGCCTCACTAGGAACGAGCAGTACTTC.